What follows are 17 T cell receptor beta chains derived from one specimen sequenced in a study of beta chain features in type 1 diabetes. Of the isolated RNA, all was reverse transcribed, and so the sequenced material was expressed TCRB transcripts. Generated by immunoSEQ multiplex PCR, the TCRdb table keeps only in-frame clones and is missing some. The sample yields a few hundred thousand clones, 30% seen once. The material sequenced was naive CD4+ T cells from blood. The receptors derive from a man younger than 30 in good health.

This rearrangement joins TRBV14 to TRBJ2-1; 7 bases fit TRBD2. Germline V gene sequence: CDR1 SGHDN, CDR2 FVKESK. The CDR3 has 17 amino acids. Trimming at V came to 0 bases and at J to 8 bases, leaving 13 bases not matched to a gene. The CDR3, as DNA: TGTGCCAGCAGCCAAGATTGGGACTATGCTGGGGCGGATGAGCAGTTCTTC. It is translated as CASSQDWDYAGADEQFF.

The CDR3 protein is CASSETSGRTQFF. Here the CDR3 DNA reads TGTGCCAGCAGTGAGACTAGCGGGAGGACGCAGTTCTTC. V gene TRBV6-5 combines with J gene TRBJ2-1; 13 bases are a match to TRBD2. CDR3 length equals 13 residues. Per the germline V gene, CDR1 is MNHEY and CDR2 is SVGAGI. V was clipped by 5 bases and J by 12 bases; unmatched bases: 4.

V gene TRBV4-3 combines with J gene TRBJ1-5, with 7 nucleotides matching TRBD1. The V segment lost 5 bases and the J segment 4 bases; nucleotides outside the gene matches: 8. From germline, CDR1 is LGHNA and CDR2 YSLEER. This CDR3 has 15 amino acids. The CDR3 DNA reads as TGCGCCAGCAGCTACAGACAGGGAGGGAATCAGCCCCAGCATTTT. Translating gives CASSYRQGGNQPQHF.

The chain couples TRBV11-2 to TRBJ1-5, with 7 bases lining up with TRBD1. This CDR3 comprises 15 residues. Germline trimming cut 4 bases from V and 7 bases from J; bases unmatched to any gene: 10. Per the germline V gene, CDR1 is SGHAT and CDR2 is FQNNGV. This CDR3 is CASSSAGGSSQPQHF. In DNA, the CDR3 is TGTGCCAGCAGCTCTGCAGGGGGTTCATCCCAGCCCCAGCATTTT. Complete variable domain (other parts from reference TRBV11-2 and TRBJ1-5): EAGVAQSPRYKIIEKRQSVAFWCNPISGHATLYWYQQILGQGPKLLIQFQNNGVVDDSQLPKDRFSAERLKGVDSTLKIQPAKLEDSAVYLCASSSAGGSSQPQHFGDGTRLSIL.

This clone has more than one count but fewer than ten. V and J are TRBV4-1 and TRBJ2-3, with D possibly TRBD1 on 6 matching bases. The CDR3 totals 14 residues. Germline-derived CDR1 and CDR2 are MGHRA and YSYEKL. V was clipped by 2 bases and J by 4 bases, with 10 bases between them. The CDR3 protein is CASSQQGQADTQYF. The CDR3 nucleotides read TGCGCCAGCAGCCAACAGGGGCAGGCAGATACGCAGTATTTT.

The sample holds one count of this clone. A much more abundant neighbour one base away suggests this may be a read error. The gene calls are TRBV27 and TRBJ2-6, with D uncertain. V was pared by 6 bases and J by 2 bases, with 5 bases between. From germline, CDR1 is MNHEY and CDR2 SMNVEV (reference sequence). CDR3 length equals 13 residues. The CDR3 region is CASSGAGANVLTF. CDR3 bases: TGTGCCAGCAGCGGAGCTGGGGCCAACGTCCTGACTTTC. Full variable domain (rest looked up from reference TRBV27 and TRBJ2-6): EAQVTQNPRYLITVTGKKLTVTCSQNMNHEYMSWYRQDPGLGLRQIYYSMNVEVTDKGDVPEGYKVSRKEKRNFPLILESPSPNQTSLYFCASSGAGANVLTFGAGSRLTVL.

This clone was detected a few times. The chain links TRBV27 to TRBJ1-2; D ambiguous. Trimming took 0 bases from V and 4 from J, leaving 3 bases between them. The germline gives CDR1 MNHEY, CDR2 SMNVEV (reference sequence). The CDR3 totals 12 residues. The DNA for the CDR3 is TGTGCCAGCAGTTTATCCGGCTATGGCTACACCTTC. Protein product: CASSLSGYGYTF.

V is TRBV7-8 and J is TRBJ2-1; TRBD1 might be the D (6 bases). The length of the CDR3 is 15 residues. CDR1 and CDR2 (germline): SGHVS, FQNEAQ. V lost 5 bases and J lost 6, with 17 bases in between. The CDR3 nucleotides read TGTGCCAGCAGCCCCAGGGGACCCCTGGGCAATGAGCAGTTCTTC. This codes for CASSPRGPLGNEQFF.

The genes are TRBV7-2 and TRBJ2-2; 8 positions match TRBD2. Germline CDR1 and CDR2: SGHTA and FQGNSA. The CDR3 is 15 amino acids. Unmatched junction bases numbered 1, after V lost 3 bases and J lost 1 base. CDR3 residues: CASSFSGMNTGELFF. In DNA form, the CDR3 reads TGTGCCAGCAGCTTTAGCGGGATGAACACCGGGGAGCTGTTTTTT.

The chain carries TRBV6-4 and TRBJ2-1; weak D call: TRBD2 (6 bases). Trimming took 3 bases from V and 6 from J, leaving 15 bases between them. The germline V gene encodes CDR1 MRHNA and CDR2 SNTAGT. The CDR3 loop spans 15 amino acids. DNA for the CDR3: TGTGCCAGCAGTGAAGAACTAGCTGGAGCCAATGAGCAGTTCTTC. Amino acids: CASSEELAGANEQFF.

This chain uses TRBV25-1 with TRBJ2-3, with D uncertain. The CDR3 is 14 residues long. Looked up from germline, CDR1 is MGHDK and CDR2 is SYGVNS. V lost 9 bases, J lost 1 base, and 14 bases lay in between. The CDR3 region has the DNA TGTGCCAGTCAAGGGCGGACCCGCACAGATACGCAGTATTTT. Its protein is CASQGRTRTDTQYF.

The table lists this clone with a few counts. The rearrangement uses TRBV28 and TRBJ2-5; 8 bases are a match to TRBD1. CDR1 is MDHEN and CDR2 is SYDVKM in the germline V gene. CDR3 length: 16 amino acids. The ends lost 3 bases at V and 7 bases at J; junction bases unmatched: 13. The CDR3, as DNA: TGTGCCAGCAGTTTTTCGGTTGGACAGGGTGGGTGGACCCAGTACTTC. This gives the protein CASSFSVGQGGWTQYF.

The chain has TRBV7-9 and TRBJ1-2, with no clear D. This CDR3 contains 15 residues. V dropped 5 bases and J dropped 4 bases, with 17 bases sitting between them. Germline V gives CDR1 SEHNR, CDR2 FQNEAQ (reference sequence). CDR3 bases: TGTGCCAGCAGCCACCTACGAGGGCTCGGCTATGGCTACACCTTC. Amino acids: CASSHLRGLGYGYTF. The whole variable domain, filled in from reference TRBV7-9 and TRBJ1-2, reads DTGVSQNPRHKITKRGQNVTFRCDPISEHNRLYWYRQTLGQGPEFLTYFQNEAQLEKSRLLSDRFSAERPKGSFSTLEIQRTEQGDSAMYLCASSHLRGLGYGYTFGSGTRLTVV.

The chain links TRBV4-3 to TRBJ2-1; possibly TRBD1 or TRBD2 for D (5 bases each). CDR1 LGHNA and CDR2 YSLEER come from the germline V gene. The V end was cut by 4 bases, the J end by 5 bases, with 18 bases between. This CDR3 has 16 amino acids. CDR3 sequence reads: CASSLRPGPSNNEQFF. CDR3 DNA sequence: TGCGCCAGCAGCCTCCGACCGGGACCTTCCAACAATGAGCAGTTCTTC.

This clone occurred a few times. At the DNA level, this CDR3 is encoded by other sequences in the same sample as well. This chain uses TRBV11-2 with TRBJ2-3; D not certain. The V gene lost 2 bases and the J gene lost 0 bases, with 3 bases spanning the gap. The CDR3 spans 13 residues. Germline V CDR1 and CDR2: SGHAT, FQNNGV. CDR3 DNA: TGTGCCAGCAGCTTACCAAGCACAGATACGCAGTATTTT. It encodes CASSLPSTDTQYF.

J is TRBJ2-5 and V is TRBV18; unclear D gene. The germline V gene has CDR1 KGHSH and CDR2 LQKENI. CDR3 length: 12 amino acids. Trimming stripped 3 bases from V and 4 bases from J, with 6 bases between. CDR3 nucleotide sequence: TGTGCCAGCTCACCCGAGACAGAGACCCAGTACTTC. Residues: CASSPETETQYF.

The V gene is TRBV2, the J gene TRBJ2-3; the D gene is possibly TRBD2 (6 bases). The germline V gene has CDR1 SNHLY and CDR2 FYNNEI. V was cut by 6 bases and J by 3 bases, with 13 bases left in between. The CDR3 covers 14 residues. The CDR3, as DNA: TGTGCCAGCAGCCAGGAACGGGGGACAGATACGCAGTATTTT. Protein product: CASSQERGTDTQYF. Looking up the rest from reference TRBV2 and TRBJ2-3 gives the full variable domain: EPEVTQTPSHQVTQMGQEVILRCVPISNHLYFYWYRQILGQKVEFLVSFYNNEISEKSEIFDDQFSVERPDGSNFTLKIRSTKLEDSAMYFCASSQERGTDTQYFGPGTRLTVL.